The sequence of this T cell receptor (beta chain) was determined in a study of T cell repertoires in cytomegalovirus infection. Overall study: Recently identified HLA-C-restricted CMV epitopes were among the peptides used. Both CMV infection and a matching HLA type were indicated by public TCR beta signatures. The study's findings and limits: The cumulative frequency of public TCR beta families identified carriers of CMV plus the relevant HLA. The ex vivo response was dominated by HLA-C-restricted CMV-specific TCR beta clonotypes.

The CDR3 totals 18 residues. The germline V gene has CDR1 MDHEN and CDR2 SYDVKM. V lost 5 bases to trimming and J lost 2 bases, with 25 bases between them. MiXCR, applied by TCRdb to the reads, yields one record per CDR3 protein. The data contain about 500,000 distinct CDR3 sequences, about 33% of them singletons. On this clonotype itself: Its specificity is unknown.

Sequenced here: cultured PBMCs, sampled from culture after CMV antigen stimulation. The chain recombines TRBV28 with TRBJ2-7; tentatively, D is TRBD1 (5 bases). The clonotype originates from a human donor in good health (CMV status not recorded). Some clones in this sample may be carry-over from other donors' samples. CDR3 region: CASSPRATGPPSTYEQYF. CDR3 nucleotides: TGTGCCAGCAGTCCAAGGGCCACAGGACCCCCCTCAACCTACGAGCAGTACTTC.